This T cell receptor (beta chain) was profiled in a study of cytomegalovirus exposure and HLA in healthy donors (dated by TCRdb to about 2017). Regarding the study in general: According to a later analysis, the 120 validation repertoires were produced on the same platform as the 680 or so repertoires of the first cohort. The study was designed to test whether signatures of past pathogen exposure could be identified by cataloging public T cell receptors. High-throughput TCR immunosequencing, statistical association of individual TCRs with disease status, and machine learning were combined to predict cytomegalovirus infection status. In addition to the first cohort of hundreds of subjects, a separate validation cohort of approximately 120 different subjects was used.

Library preparation was by the immunoSEQ multiplex PCR assay. The paper's data handling went like this. A statistical classification framework was built to diagnose cytomegalovirus status from the catalog of TCR beta chain sequences. TCRdb obtained this table from immuneACCESS and retained in-frame rearrangements with V and J assigned. These tables miss some clones; where compared with another copy, unresolved V genes account for less than half of the shortfall, and the remainder is unexplained. The V and J calls and clone size were taken over from that table, and D and trimming were inferred from the DNA. The sample data list hundreds of thousands of clones, and roughly 90% of these were observed just once. About 0.85% of the sample rests with the top ten. Results and caveats for the whole study, not just this receptor: The authors suggested that the approach could potentially be generalized to other disease states and immunological phenotypes. In the study, 150 to 200 TCR beta chains were listed as associated with cytomegalovirus. In vitro tests confirmed that a few of the cytomegalovirus-associated TCR beta chains recognize cytomegalovirus antigens. Of the cluster scores, 85% to 95% were above 0 in a later analysis, which found that TCRs clustered in the first cohort also tended to co-occur in the 120 validation repertoires. The classifier was reported to diagnose cytomegalovirus status with high specificity and sensitivity in both the original cohort and the validation cohort. All 110 or so repertoires were used to score co-occurrence in the validation cohort in a later analysis, because that analysis had no HLA typing for the cohort. Most TCR sequences were seen in very few donors, while some public TCRs were found in many individuals.

The donors were included in the validation cohort of 120 subjects, a group kept apart from the roughly 670-subject first cohort. Details on this clone: The clone's antigen remains unknown. The input lacks base qualities; no much larger clone sits a single base away.

The CDR3 spans 17 residues, from the cysteine through the phenylalanine. Only CDR3 DNA is held: 51 bases, read in frame from base 1. V and J are truncated by 4 bases and 3 bases respectively, leaving an intervening sequence of 19 bases. For CDR1 and CDR2, the germline V gene lists SGHRS and YFSETQ. The specimen was PBMCs. The V and J genes are TRBV5-1 and TRBJ1-4; TRBD1 is a possible D gene, resting on 6 matching bases. The clonotype was recovered from a woman between 18 and 29 years old in good health and CMV-seronegative. DNA sequence: TGCGCCAGCAGCACAGGGATCGACGGGCAAGCTAATGAAAAACTGTTTTTT. It is translated as CASSTGIDGQANEKLFF.